The 20 T cell receptor beta chains listed next were all sequenced from one sample in a study of regulatory T cells in long-lasting Graves disease. In building TCR beta libraries, iRepertoire HTBI primers were used together with Arm-PCR of CDR3 regions. Via MiXCR, TCRdb re-called the multiplex PCR reads, giving one row per CDR3 protein. The data hold some 330,000 distinct CDR3 sequences, with about 10% observed a single time. As for time point: newly diagnosed GD, antithyroid drugs for less than 3 months. PBMC RNA was the source of the TCR library. The sample was also reused in another study, on T cells in Graves' hyperthyroidism and ophthalmopathy.

The material sequenced was peripheral blood mononuclear cells (PBMCs), taken at new diagnosis, from a patient treated with antithyroid drugs. All receptors derive from a woman under 30 with Graves disease.

This clonotype was counted ten times or more. This CDR3 is CASSDLGAANEQYF. The CDR3 nucleotides are TGTGCCAGCAGTGATTTGGGGGCAGCTAACGAGCAGTACTTC. The chain recombines TRBV6-1 with TRBJ2-7; D possibly corresponds to TRBD1 (6 bases). Germline CDR1 is MNHNS and CDR2 is SASEGT. The length of the CDR3 is 14 residues. The V end lost 3 bases, the J end lost 5 bases, and 14 bases lay between the germline ends.

A remark on this clonotype: A much bigger clone sits one base away, suggesting this may be a read error. The J gene is TRBJ2-5, the V gene TRBV7-2, with 14 bases that match TRBD2. Germline V lookup: CDR1 SGHTA, CDR2 FQGNSA. The CDR3 is made up of 20 amino acids. J gave up 11 bases and V 5 bases, and 25 bases lay outside the gene matches. The CDR3 region is CASSLRTSGRRRSSYNEQYF. In nucleotides, the CDR3 is TGTGCCAGCAGCCTCCGGACTAGCGGGAGGCGACGTAGCTCCTACAATGAGCAGTACTTC.

Turning to this clonotype: A much larger clone lies a single base off, so this may be a read error. The chain recombines TRBV29-1 with TRBJ2-5; no definite D call. Trimming took off 2 bases at V and 11 bases at J, with 15 bases between the two ends. The CDR3 contains 12 residues. Per germline, CDR1 SQVTM and CDR2 ANQGSEA. CDR3 region: CSVETSSDEQYF. The CDR3 bases are TGCAGCGTTGAAACGTCATCGGATGAGCAGTACTTC.

This clonotype was picked up many times. The V gene is TRBV28, the J gene TRBJ2-1, with D unclear. This CDR3 is 21 amino acids long. Germline values: CDR1 MDHEN, CDR2 SYDVKM. V lost 5 bases and J 1 base, leaving 30 bases between the germline ends. As DNA, the CDR3 is TGTGCCAGCAGTCCACCCGTTAAGCGCCCACTAACCGAACCTTCCTACAATGAGCAGTTCTTC. It specifies CASSPPVKRPLTEPSYNEQFF.

This clonotype was seen ten or more times. The genes are TRBV11-2 and TRBJ1-1; the D gene is possibly TRBD1 (5 bases). This CDR3 has 13 amino acids. Germline-derived CDR1 and CDR2 are SGHAT and FQNNGV. With 3 bases removed from V and 4 bases from J, the gap between germline ends came to 9 bases. CDR3 coding DNA: TGTGCCAGCAGCTTGCCGGGGGGCACTGAAGCTTTCTTT. This encodes CASSLPGGTEAFF.

At least ten counts were recorded for this clonotype. This chain's CDR3 is CSARGGTDTEAFF. The CDR3 DNA is TGCAGTGCTAGGGGGGGTACGGACACTGAAGCTTTCTTT. This chain links TRBV20-1 with TRBJ1-1; the D gene is possibly TRBD1 (5 bases). Germline V CDR1 and CDR2: DFQATT, SNEGSKA (reference sequence). Trimming pared 3 bases from V and 3 bases from J, leaving 11 bases between. This CDR3 comprises 13 residues.

Many counts were recorded for this clonotype. V usage is TRBV12-3 or TRBV12-4 and J usage is TRBJ2-1, with a possible D match to TRBD1 (5 bases). This CDR3 spans 14 amino acids. V was pared by 6 bases and J by 3 bases, with 12 bases between. CDR3 nucleotide sequence: TGTGCCAGCAGCACGACGCAGGGCTACAATGAGCAGTTCTTC. This translates into CASSTTQGYNEQFF.

In this sample, this clonotype turned up a few times. The chain carries TRBV24-1 and TRBJ2-3; 13 bases fit TRBD2. This CDR3 region has 19 residues. With 6 bases clipped from V and 0 bases from J, the junction kept 11 bases outside the gene matches. Per germline, CDR1 KGHDR and CDR2 SFDVKD. The CDR3 is CATSTLTSGRASSTDTQYF. The DNA of the CDR3 is TGTGCCACCAGTACCCTTACTAGCGGGAGGGCTTCTAGCACAGATACGCAGTATTTT.

This clonotype turned up a few times. The gene calls are TRBV7-9 and TRBJ1-4; a possible D gene is TRBD1 (6 bases). This CDR3 spans 16 amino acids. Trimming removed 5 bases from V and 0 bases from J, with 13 bases in between. CDR1 is SEHNR and CDR2 is FQNEAQ in the germline V gene (reference sequence). The CDR3 DNA is TGTGCCAGCAGCATGCCCCAGGGGTCAACTAATGAAAAACTGTTTTTT. Amino acids: CASSMPQGSTNEKLFF.

This clonotype was detected ten times or more. The chain combines TRBV10-3 with TRBJ2-1, with 14 nucleotides matching TRBD2. CDR3 size: 15 residues. Trimming cost V 10 bases and J 4 bases; bases outside gene matches: 6. Germline V gene lookup returns CDR1 ENHRY and CDR2 SYGVKD. The DNA for the CDR3 is TGTGCCACGAGACTAGCGGGGGGGCCGTACAATGAGCAGTTCTTC. It is translated as CATRLAGGPYNEQFF.

This clonotype was recorded at least ten times. This sequence joins TRBV20-1 and TRBJ1-4, with 7 bases fitting TRBD1. The CDR3 is made up of 15 amino acids. CDR1 and CDR2 (germline): DFQATT, SNEGSKA (reference sequence). V gave up 0 bases and J gave up 4 bases; unmatched junction bases: 5. The CDR3 spells CSARDLQGNNEKLFF. The CDR3 DNA follows: TGCAGTGCTAGAGATTTACAGGGGAATAATGAAAAACTGTTTTTT.

The table lists this clonotype with many counts. This sequence joins TRBV6-1 and TRBJ2-7; D not resolved. Deletions cut 2 bases from V and 0 bases from J, with 14 bases between. The CDR3 spans 16 residues. The V gene's germline CDR1 is MNHNS and CDR2 SASEGT. The CDR3 is CASSEWGSLSSYEQYV. In DNA form, the CDR3 reads TGTGCCAGCAGTGAATGGGGTAGCCTCAGCTCCTACGAGCAGTACGTC.

This clonotype came up many times. The V and J genes are TRBV28 and TRBJ2-1; 8 bases agree with TRBD2. Germline CDR1 and CDR2: MDHEN and SYDVKM. The ends lost 1 base at V and 2 bases at J; junction bases unmatched: 10. The CDR3 extends over 18 amino acids. CDR3 region: CASSLSATSALPYNEQFF. In DNA form, the CDR3 reads TGTGCCAGCAGTTTATCCGCGACTAGCGCCTTACCCTACAATGAGCAGTTCTTC.

About this clonotype: Possible read error: a much larger clone is one base away. The chain is built from TRBV3-1 and TRBJ1-5; the match to TRBD1 covers 8 bases. CDR3 size: 17 residues. Germline V gene lookup returns CDR1 LGHDT and CDR2 YNNKEL (reference sequence). The CDR3 DNA sequence: TGTGCCAACAGCCAAGGGTTTGGACAGGGACCATCTCGGCCCCAGCATTTT. Its translation: CANSQGFGQGPSRPQHF.

This clonotype has only a few counts. The CDR3 DNA sequence: TGTGCCAGCAGCTTAGGGGGCGGGGGTCCCATGACGCAGCCCCAGCATTTT. Translated, it gives CASSLGGGGPMTQPQHF. The chain uses TRBV7-9 and TRBJ1-5; maybe TRBD1 (5 bases). This CDR3 is built from 17 residues. CDR1 and CDR2 (germline): SEHNR, FQNEAQ (reference sequence). Trimming removed 1 base at V and 7 bases at J, with 20 bases between.

This clonotype has just a few counts. DNA of the CDR3: TGTGCCAGCAGCCAAGTTGAGGACCCCAAAAAAGCTTTCTTT. It specifies CASSQVEDPKKAFF. The chain carries TRBV4-2 and TRBJ1-1; the D is unclear. Trimming removed 1 base from V and 9 bases from J, with 15 bases in between. This CDR3 has 14 residues. Germline lookup yields CDR1 LGHNA and CDR2 YNFKEQ.

Ten or more counts support this clonotype. The chain has TRBV27 and TRBJ1-1; 7 positions match TRBD1. V lost 4 bases to trimming and J lost 1 base; unmatched junction nucleotides: 3. Looked up from germline, CDR1 is MNHEY and CDR2 is SMNVEV (reference sequence). The CDR3 spans 14 residues. CDR3 protein: CASSWAGGNTEAFF. CDR3 sequence (DNA): TGTGCCAGCAGTTGGGCAGGGGGGAACACTGAAGCTTTCTTT.

This chain uses TRBV6-1 with TRBJ1-2, with TRBD1 as a possible D gene (6 bases). CDR1 and CDR2 (germline): MNHNS, SASEGT. The CDR3 runs to 16 residues. V was clipped by 8 bases and J by 2 bases, with 21 bases between them. The CDR3 nucleotides are TGTGCCAGCTCACTAATACAGGGATTTGAGAACTATGGCTACACCTTC. Its protein is CASSLIQGFENYGYTF.

This clonotype was seen at least ten times. This chain joins TRBV11-2 and TRBJ2-1; TRBD2 matches 9 bases. This CDR3 is 21 amino acids long. V lost 2 bases, J lost 3 bases, and 20 bases stayed unmatched. Germline assignment: CDR1 SGHAT and CDR2 FQNNGV. The CDR3 sequence: CASSLRLLGGRREGRYNEQFF. CDR3 bases: TGTGCCAGCAGCTTAAGGCTCCTTGGGGGCCGGCGGGAGGGCCGCTACAATGAGCAGTTCTTC.

This clonotype occurred many times. The gene calls are TRBV20-1 and TRBJ2-3; TRBD2 agrees at 7 bases. The CDR3 sequence is 13 residues long. Germline V gene lookup returns CDR1 DFQATT and CDR2 SNEGSKA (reference sequence). V shed 3 bases and J 6 bases; nucleotides not matched to a gene: 6. The CDR3 loop is CSASGRPRDTQYF. CDR3 nucleotide sequence: TGCAGTGCTAGCGGGAGGCCCCGTGATACGCAGTATTTT.